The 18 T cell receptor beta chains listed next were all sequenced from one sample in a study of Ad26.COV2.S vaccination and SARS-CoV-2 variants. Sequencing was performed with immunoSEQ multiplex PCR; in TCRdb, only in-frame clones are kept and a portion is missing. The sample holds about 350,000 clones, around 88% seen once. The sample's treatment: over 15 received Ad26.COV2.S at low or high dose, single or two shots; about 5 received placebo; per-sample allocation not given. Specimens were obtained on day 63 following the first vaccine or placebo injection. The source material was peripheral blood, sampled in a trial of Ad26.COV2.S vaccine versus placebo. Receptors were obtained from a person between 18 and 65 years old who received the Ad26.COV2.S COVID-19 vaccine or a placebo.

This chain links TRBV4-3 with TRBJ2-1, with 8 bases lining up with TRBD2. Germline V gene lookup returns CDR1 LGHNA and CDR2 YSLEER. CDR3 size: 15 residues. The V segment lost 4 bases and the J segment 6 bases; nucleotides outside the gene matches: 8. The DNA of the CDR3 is TGCGCCAGCAGCCGAATGGCCCGGGGGGGCAATGAGCAGTTCTTC. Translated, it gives CASSRMARGGNEQFF.

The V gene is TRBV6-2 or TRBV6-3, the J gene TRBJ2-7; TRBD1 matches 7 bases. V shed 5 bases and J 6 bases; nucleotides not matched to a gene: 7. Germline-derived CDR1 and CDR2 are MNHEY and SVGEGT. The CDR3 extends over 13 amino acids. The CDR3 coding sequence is TGTGCCAGCAGTCTGTCTGACAGGGCCGAGCAGTACTTC. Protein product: CASSLSDRAEQYF.

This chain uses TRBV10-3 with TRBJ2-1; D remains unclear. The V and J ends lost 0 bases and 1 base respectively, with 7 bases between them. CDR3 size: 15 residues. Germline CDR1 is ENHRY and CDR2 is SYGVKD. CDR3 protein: CAISESDGSYNEQFF. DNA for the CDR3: TGTGCCATCAGTGAGTCTGACGGATCCTACAATGAGCAGTTCTTC.

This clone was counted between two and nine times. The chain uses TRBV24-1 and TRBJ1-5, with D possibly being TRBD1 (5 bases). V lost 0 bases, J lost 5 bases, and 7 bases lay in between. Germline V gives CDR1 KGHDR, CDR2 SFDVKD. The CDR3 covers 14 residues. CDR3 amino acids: CATSDLGGDQPQHF. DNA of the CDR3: TGTGCCACCAGTGATTTGGGGGGTGATCAGCCCCAGCATTTT.

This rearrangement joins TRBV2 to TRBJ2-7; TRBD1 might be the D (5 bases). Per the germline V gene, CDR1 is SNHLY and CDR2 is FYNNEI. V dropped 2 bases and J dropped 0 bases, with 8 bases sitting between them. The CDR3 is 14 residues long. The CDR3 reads CASSEQGLSYEQYF. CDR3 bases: TGTGCCAGCAGTGAACAGGGCCTCTCCTACGAGCAGTACTTC.

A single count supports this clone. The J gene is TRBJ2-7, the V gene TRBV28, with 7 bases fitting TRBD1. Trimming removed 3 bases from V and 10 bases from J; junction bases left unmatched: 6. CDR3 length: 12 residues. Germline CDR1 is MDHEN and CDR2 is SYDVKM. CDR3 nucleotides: TGTGCCAGCAGTTTTACAGGGGCGAGACAGTACTTC. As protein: CASSFTGARQYF.

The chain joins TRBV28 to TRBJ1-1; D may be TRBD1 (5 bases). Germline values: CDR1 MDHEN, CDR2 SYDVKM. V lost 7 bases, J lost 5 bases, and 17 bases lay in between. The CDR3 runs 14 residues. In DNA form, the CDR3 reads TGTGCCAGCACTATCACAGGAAGTGGTACTGAAGCTTTCTTT. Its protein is CASTITGSGTEAFF.

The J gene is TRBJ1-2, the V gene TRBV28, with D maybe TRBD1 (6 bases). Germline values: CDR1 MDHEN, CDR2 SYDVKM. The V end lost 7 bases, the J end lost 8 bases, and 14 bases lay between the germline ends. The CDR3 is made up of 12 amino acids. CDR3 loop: CASTLYQGGYTF. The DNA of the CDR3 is TGTGCCAGCACCCTCTATCAGGGGGGCTACACCTTC.

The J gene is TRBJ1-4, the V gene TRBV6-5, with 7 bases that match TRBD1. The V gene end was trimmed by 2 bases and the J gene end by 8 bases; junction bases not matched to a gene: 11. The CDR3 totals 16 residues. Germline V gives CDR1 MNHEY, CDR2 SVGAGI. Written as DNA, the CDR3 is TGTGCCAGCAGTTACACCCACGGACAGGTGGGAGAAAAACTGTTTTTT. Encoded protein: CASSYTHGQVGEKLFF.

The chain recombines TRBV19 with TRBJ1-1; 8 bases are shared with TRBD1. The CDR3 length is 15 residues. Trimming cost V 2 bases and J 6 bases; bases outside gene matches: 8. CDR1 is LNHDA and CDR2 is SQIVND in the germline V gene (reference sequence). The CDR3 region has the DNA TGTGCCAGTAGTATACAGGGGGCGCTAGGATCTGAAGCTTTCTTT. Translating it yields CASSIQGALGSEAFF.

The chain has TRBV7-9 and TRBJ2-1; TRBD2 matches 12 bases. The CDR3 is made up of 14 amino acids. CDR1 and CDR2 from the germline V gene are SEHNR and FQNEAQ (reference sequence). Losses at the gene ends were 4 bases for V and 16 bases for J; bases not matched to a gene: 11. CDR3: CASSSGLAGKIIFF. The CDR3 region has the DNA TGTGCCAGCAGCTCTGGACTAGCGGGGAAGATCATATTCTTC. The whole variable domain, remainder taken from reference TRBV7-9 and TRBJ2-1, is DTGVSQNPRHKITKRGQNVTFRCDPISEHNRLYWYRQTLGQGPEFLTYFQNEAQLEKSRLLSDRFSAERPKGSFSTLEIQRTEQGDSAMYLCASSSGLAGKIIFFGPGTRLTVL.

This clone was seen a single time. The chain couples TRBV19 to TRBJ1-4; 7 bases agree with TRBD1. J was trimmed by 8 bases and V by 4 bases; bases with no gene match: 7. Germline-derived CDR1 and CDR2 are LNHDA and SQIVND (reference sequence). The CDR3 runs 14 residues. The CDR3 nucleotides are TGTGCCAGTAGTACAGGGACAGTTGAAGAAAAACTGTTTTTT. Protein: CASSTGTVEEKLFF.

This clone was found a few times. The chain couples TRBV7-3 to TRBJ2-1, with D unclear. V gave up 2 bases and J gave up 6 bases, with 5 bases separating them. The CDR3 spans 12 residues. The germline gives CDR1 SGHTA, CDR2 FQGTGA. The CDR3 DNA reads TGTGCCAGCAGCTTAGATGGCAATGAGCAGTTCTTC. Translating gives CASSLDGNEQFF.

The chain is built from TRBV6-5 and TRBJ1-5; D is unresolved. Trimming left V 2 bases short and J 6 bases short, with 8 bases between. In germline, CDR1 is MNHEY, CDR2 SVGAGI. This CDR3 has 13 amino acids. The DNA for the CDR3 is TGTGCCAGCAGTTACGATGTAGGTCAGCCCCAGCATTTT. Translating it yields CASSYDVGQPQHF.

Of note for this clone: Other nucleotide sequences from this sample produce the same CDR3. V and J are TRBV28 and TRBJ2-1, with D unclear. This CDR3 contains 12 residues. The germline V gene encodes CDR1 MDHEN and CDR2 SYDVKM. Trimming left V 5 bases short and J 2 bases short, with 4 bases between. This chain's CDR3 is CASSLTYNEQFF. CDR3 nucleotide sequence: TGTGCCAGCAGTCTAACCTACAATGAGCAGTTCTTC.

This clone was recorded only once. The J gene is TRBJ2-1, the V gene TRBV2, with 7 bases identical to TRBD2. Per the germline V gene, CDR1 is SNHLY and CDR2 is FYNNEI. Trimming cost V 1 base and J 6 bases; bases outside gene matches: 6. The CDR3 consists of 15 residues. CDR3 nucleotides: TGTGCCAGCAGTGAAGGGTGGACTAGATTCAATGAGCAGTTCTTC. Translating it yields CASSEGWTRFNEQFF.

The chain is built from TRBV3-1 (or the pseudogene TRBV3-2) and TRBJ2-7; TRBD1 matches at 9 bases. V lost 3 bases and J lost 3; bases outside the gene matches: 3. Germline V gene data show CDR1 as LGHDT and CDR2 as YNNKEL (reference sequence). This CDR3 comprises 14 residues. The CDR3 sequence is CASSQGQGVYEQYF. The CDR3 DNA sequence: TGTGCCAGCAGCCAGGGACAGGGAGTCTACGAGCAGTACTTC.

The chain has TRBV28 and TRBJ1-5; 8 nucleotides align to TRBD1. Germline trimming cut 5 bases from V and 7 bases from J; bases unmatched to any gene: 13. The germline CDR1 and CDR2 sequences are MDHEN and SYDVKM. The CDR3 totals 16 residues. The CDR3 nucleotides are TGTGCCAGCAGTCCACACGGACAGGGAGAGGGACAGCCCCAGCATTTT. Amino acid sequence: CASSPHGQGEGQPQHF.